This TCR beta chain is drawn from a study of cytomegalovirus exposure and HLA in healthy donors. Across the study: The 100 million to 120 million unique TCR beta sequences, from about 170 million T cells, were found by an earlier analysis.

The ends lost 4 bases at V and 6 bases at J; junction bases unmatched: 11. CDR3 length equals 16 residues. From germline, CDR1 is SGHNT and CDR2 YENEEA. Sampled while nominally healthy, donors likely had unrecorded immune exposures. Points from the study as a whole: Presence/absence analyses treated sequencing depth as roughly uniform across donors.

On this clone: Its antigen is currently unknown.

The PCR ran on 60 Vbeta and 13 Jbeta primers. Authors' methods: The count from a later analysis was roughly 80 million unique TCR beta chains, some 10 million of them shared. Using immunoSEQ multiplex PCR, the repertoire was profiled, and TCRdb retains in-frame clones only, with some absent. For V, J and clone size, that table is used; D and trimming come from the DNA. The data hold hundreds of thousands of clones, with 85% to 90% observed a single time. The source is a woman younger than 30 in good health and CMV-seronegative. The material sequenced was PBMCs. The V and J genes are TRBV11-3 and TRBJ2-1; the match to TRBD1 covers 8 bases. CDR3 nucleotides: TGTGCCAGCAGCTCTCAGGGGGCGGGAAGGGTCAATGAGCAGTTCTTC. This gives the protein CASSSQGAGRVNEQFF.